These T cell receptor beta chains were read from a single sample in a study of blood T cell repertoires in COVID-19. Method: immunoSEQ multiplex PCR; TCRdb's copy keeps in-frame clones and lacks some. The sample yields under 25,000 clones, roughly 88% seen once. The sequenced sample consisted of peripheral blood. Receptor source: a human donor in a cohort sampled during active COVID-19. Both conserved end residues are part of each CDR3. A D gene is named only where the DNA matches it firmly. Rows may omit the clone size; those that give it use once, few, many or a size class.

CDR3,DNA,V,D,size,length,J
CASRGGTKPHTEAFF,TGTGCCAGCAGGGGTGGGACAAAACCCCACACTGAAGCTTTCTTT,TRBV2,.,.,15,TRBJ1-1
CASSSTGLIEQYF,TGTGCCAGCAGTTCTACGGGTTTAATAGAGCAGTACTTC,TRBV6-5,.,once,13,TRBJ2-7
CASRLREGPRNEQFF,TGTGCCAGCAGGCTCCGGGAGGGACCCAGGAATGAGCAGTTCTTC,TRBV2,TRBD2,.,15,TRBJ2-1
CASRETSGGHQETQYF,TGCGCCAGCAGGGAGACTAGCGGAGGGCACCAAGAGACCCAGTACTTC,TRBV5-1,TRBD2,.,16,TRBJ2-5
CATLRDNSYEQYF,TGTGCCACCCTCCGGGACAACTCGTACGAGCAGTACTTC,TRBV28,.,.,13,TRBJ2-7
CASSVARAGGSTDTQYF,TGTGCCAGCAGCGTGGCGCGAGCGGGAGGGAGCACAGATACGCAGTATTTT,TRBV9,TRBD2,.,17,TRBJ2-3
CASSQGQGTYNEQFF,TGTGCCAGCAGCCAAGGACAGGGTACCTACAATGAGCAGTTCTTC,TRBV3-1/TRBV3-2,TRBD1,once,15,TRBJ2-1
CASSEYGAAGPTGELFF,TGTGCCAGCAGTGAGTATGGGGCGGCAGGTCCGACCGGGGAGCTGTTTTTT,TRBV2,.,.,17,TRBJ2-2
CSVEDLGQGYGYTF,TGCAGCGTTGAAGATTTAGGACAGGGTTATGGCTACACCTTC,TRBV29-1,TRBD1,.,14,TRBJ1-2
CASSLNTLYTEAFF,TGTGCCAGCAGCTTAAACACCCTTTACACTGAAGCTTTCTTT,TRBV11-2,.,.,14,TRBJ1-1
CSVGLGVNQPQHF,TGCAGCGTTGGACTCGGCGTGAATCAGCCCCAGCATTTT,TRBV29-1,.,.,13,TRBJ1-5
CASRQGEGSGANVLTF,TGCGCCAGCCGACAGGGGGAGGGCTCTGGGGCCAACGTCCTGACTTTC,TRBV4-1,TRBD1,.,16,TRBJ2-6
CAIRRQGSLYEQYF,TGTGCCATCAGACGACAGGGGTCCCTATACGAGCAGTACTTC,TRBV10-3,TRBD1,.,14,TRBJ2-7
CASSQGDSLAVKNTGELFF,TGCGCCAGCAGCCAAGGGGACTCCCTAGCGGTTAAGAACACCGGGGAGCTGTTTTTT,TRBV4-1,TRBD2,few,19,TRBJ2-2
CAWSVSGSNQPQHF,TGTGCCTGGAGTGTAAGCGGTAGCAATCAGCCCCAGCATTTT,TRBV30,.,.,14,TRBJ1-5
CASSQTSGTTDTQYF,TGCGCCAGCAGCCAGACTAGCGGGACAACAGATACGCAGTATTTT,TRBV4-1,TRBD2,.,15,TRBJ2-3
CASSLGTGGFHEQYF,TGTGCCAGCAGCTTAGGGACAGGGGGATTCCACGAGCAGTACTTC,TRBV11-3,TRBD1,.,15,TRBJ2-7
CASSFGLYEQYF,TGTGCCAGCAGTTTCGGACTCTACGAGCAGTACTTC,TRBV28,.,.,12,TRBJ2-7
CASSQRPGGPYEQYF,TGTGCCAGCAGCCAGCGGCCTGGCGGCCCCTACGAGCAGTACTTC,TRBV14,.,.,15,TRBJ2-7
CASSLGQGFYEQYF,TGTGCCAGCAGCTTGGGACAGGGGTTCTACGAGCAGTACTTC,TRBV11-2,TRBD1,.,14,TRBJ2-7
CASSWGQLQNTEAFF,TGTGCCAGCAGCTGGGGACAGCTACAGAACACTGAAGCTTTCTTT,TRBV5-6,TRBD1,.,15,TRBJ1-1
CASSLYKLQGTHEQFF,TGCGCCAGCAGCCTATATAAATTACAGGGTACCCATGAGCAGTTCTTC,TRBV5-1,.,.,16,TRBJ2-1
CATSAGTAYGYTF,TGTGCCACCAGTGCCGGGACAGCTTATGGCTACACCTTC,TRBV24-1,TRBD1,.,13,TRBJ1-2
CATGSPISYEQYF,TGCGCCACCGGTTCCCCAATCTCCTACGAGCAGTACTTC,TRBV28,.,.,13,TRBJ2-7
CASSLIAGVNEQFF,TGTGCCAGCAGCTTAATCGCGGGAGTAAATGAGCAGTTCTTC,TRBV11-2,TRBD2,.,14,TRBJ2-1
CASSHDRTDTQYF,TGTGCCAGCAGCCATGACAGGACAGATACGCAGTATTTT,TRBV14,.,.,13,TRBJ2-3
CASSDSPSGRVKRTQYF,TGTGCCAGCAGTGACTCGCCTAGCGGGAGGGTCAAGAGGACCCAGTACTTC,TRBV6-4,TRBD2,.,17,TRBJ2-5
CARSPGVYGYTF,TGTGCCAGGTCCCCAGGGGTCTATGGCTACACCTTC,TRBV2,.,.,12,TRBJ1-2
CAIEEGREETQYF,TGTGCCATCGAGGAGGGCCGAGAAGAGACCCAGTACTTC,TRBV10-3,.,.,13,TRBJ2-5
CASSLELGYEQYF,TGTGCCAGCAGTTTAGAACTCGGCTACGAGCAGTACTTC,TRBV12-3/TRBV12-4,.,few,13,TRBJ2-7
CASSLERGGSSDTQYF,TGTGCCAGCAGCTTAGAGAGAGGGGGTAGCTCAGATACGCAGTATTTT,TRBV7-9,.,.,16,TRBJ2-3
CASSRGSATGELFF,TGTGCCAGCAGTCGCGGGAGCGCGACCGGGGAGCTGTTTTTT,TRBV6-4,TRBD2,.,14,TRBJ2-2
CASRFGTGTEAFF,TGTGCCAGCAGATTCGGGACAGGAACTGAAGCTTTCTTT,TRBV6-5,TRBD1,.,13,TRBJ1-1
CASLRSSYNSPLHF,TGTGCCAGCTTGAGGAGCTCCTATAATTCACCCCTCCACTTT,TRBV6-5,.,.,14,TRBJ1-6
CASSLAGVVTDTQYF,TGTGCCAGCAGTTTGGCAGGGGTGGTCACAGATACGCAGTATTTT,TRBV28,.,.,15,TRBJ2-3
CASSSAAGTSTEAFF,TGTGCCAGCAGCTCTGCGGCAGGTACTAGTACTGAAGCTTTCTTT,TRBV11-3,.,.,15,TRBJ1-1
CASSQLDSYGETQYF,TGTGCCAGCAGCCAATTGGACAGTTACGGGGAGACCCAGTACTTC,TRBV14,.,.,15,TRBJ2-5
CASSSSGLSTDTQYF,TGCGCCAGCAGCTCTAGCGGTCTTAGCACAGATACGCAGTATTTT,TRBV5-1,TRBD2,.,15,TRBJ2-3
CASGQGPIEQYF,TGTGCCAGCGGACAGGGACCCATCGAGCAGTACTTC,TRBV2,TRBD1,.,12,TRBJ2-7
CASSFRLAGSYEQYF,TGTGCCAGCAGCTTCCGACTAGCGGGATCCTACGAGCAGTACTTC,TRBV11-2,TRBD2,.,15,TRBJ2-7
CASSLEGQGNEQFF,TGTGCCAGCAGCTTGGAAGGACAGGGGAATGAGCAGTTCTTC,TRBV5-5,TRBD1,.,14,TRBJ2-1
CASSLLAGEFAGELFF,TGTGCCAGCAGCCTCTTAGCGGGAGAGTTCGCCGGGGAGCTGTTTTTT,TRBV11-3,TRBD2,.,16,TRBJ2-2
CASSDRADSPLHF,TGTGCCAGCAGTGACAGGGCTGATTCACCCCTCCACTTT,TRBV25-1,.,few,13,TRBJ1-6
CASSPGGSGNTIYF,TGTGCCAGCAGCCCGGGGGGCTCTGGAAACACCATATATTTT,TRBV7-2,.,.,14,TRBJ1-3
CASSRDIFYGYTF,TGTGCCAGCAGTAGAGACATCTTCTATGGCTACACCTTC,TRBV6-5,.,.,13,TRBJ1-2
CASRGLAGRTDTQYF,TGTGCCAGCAGGGGACTAGCGGGAAGAACAGATACGCAGTATTTT,TRBV6-5,TRBD2,.,15,TRBJ2-3